Listed here are 10 T cell receptor beta chains from one sample, sequenced in a study of cytomegalovirus exposure and HLA in healthy donors. Researchers ran the PCR with 60 Vbeta and 13 Jbeta primers. Sequencing used immunoSEQ multiplex PCR; TCRdb keeps in-frame clones, though not all of them. Here the sample spans 120,000 to 150,000 clones, more than 80% being singletons. The sequencing input was PBMCs. The receptors derive from a middle-aged woman in good health and CMV-seropositive.

The chain has TRBV29-1 and TRBJ1-5; D uncertain. Trimming removed 4 bases at V and 5 bases at J, with 12 bases between. There are 13 residues in the CDR3. Germline V gives CDR1 SQVTM, CDR2 ANQGSEA. CDR3 loop: CSVVGGLDQPQHF. The CDR3 nucleotides are TGCAGCGTTGTAGGAGGCCTTGATCAGCCCCAGCATTTT.

V is TRBV29-1 and J is TRBJ2-5; the D gene is possibly TRBD1 (5 bases). The CDR3 runs to 14 residues. Deletions cut 4 bases from V and 0 bases from J, with 12 bases between. In germline, CDR1 is SQVTM, CDR2 ANQGSEA. As DNA, the CDR3 is TGCAGCGTTGGACAGCACACGTACCAAGAGACCCAGTACTTC. The encoded protein is CSVGQHTYQETQYF.

This rearrangement joins TRBV7-9 to TRBJ1-2, with D unresolved. The CDR3 totals 12 residues. Trimming took 3 bases from V and 3 from J, leaving 5 bases between them. Germline values: CDR1 SEHNR, CDR2 FQNEAQ (reference sequence). In DNA form, the CDR3 reads TGTGCCAGCAGCTTGCAGGACTATGGCTACACCTTC. It specifies CASSLQDYGYTF.

A few counts support this clone. The CDR3 spells CATSGGGQGKEKLFF. The CDR3 DNA sequence: TGTGCCACCAGCGGTGGGGGACAGGGCAAAGAAAAACTGTTTTTT. The chain has TRBV15 and TRBJ1-4, with 9 bases aligning to TRBD1. With V trimmed by 5 bases and J by 8 bases, 9 bases remained unmatched. CDR1 is LNHNV and CDR2 is YYDKDF in the germline V gene (reference sequence). The CDR3 runs to 15 residues.

This chain joins TRBV6-1 and TRBJ1-2; D is unresolved. CDR1 is MNHNS and CDR2 is SASEGT in the germline V gene. There are 15 residues in the CDR3. Trimming pared 4 bases from V and 4 bases from J, leaving 16 bases between. The CDR3 spells CASSGGLAGIYGYTF. CDR3 DNA: TGTGCCAGCAGTGGCGGGCTTGCCGGGATCTATGGCTACACCTTC.

V and J are TRBV10-3 and TRBJ2-3, with 7 positions matching TRBD1. Germline V gene sequence: CDR1 ENHRY, CDR2 SYGVKD. V shed 5 bases, J shed 6 bases, and the junction held 5 bases outside the gene matches. This CDR3 is built from 13 residues. CDR3 protein: CAISNEQGDTQYF. DNA for the CDR3: TGTGCCATCAGTAACGAACAGGGGGATACGCAGTATTTT.

This clone occurred a few times. The V gene is TRBV27, the J gene TRBJ1-5; D is unresolved. There are 15 residues in the CDR3. CDR1 and CDR2 from the germline V gene are MNHEY and SMNVEV (reference sequence). Trimming removed 0 bases at V and 6 bases at J, with 12 bases between. In DNA form, the CDR3 reads TGTGCCAGCAGTTTATCGCGGTCTTTAATTCAGCCCCAGCATTTT. Its protein is CASSLSRSLIQPQHF.

This clone was picked up a small number of times. The chain combines TRBV6-6 with TRBJ1-5, with D perhaps TRBD1 (5 bases). This CDR3 comprises 14 residues. CDR1 and CDR2 (germline): MNHNY, SVGAGI (reference sequence). V lost 7 bases and J lost 6, with 16 bases in between. The chain's CDR3 is CASNPPREGQPQHF. The CDR3 DNA is TGTGCCAGCAACCCCCCCAGGGAGGGTCAGCCCCAGCATTTT.

This chain connects TRBV4-2 to TRBJ1-1; D is undetermined. The CDR3 runs 13 residues. Germline V gene lookup returns CDR1 LGHNA and CDR2 YNFKEQ. Trimming removed 1 base at V and 4 bases at J, with 7 bases between. The CDR3 region is CASSQGQRTEAFF. CDR3 DNA: TGTGCCAGCAGCCAAGGGCAACGCACTGAAGCTTTCTTT.

The table lists this clone with a few counts. This rearrangement joins TRBV28 to TRBJ1-2; no reliable D call. CDR3 size: 12 residues. Germline V gene sequence: CDR1 MDHEN, CDR2 SYDVKM. V lost 8 bases and J 8 bases, leaving 15 bases between the germline ends. This CDR3 reads CASGRTLRGYTF. As DNA, the CDR3 is TGTGCCAGCGGGAGGACGTTGAGGGGCTACACCTTC.